This entry lists 21 T cell receptor beta chains sequenced from one sample in a study of blood T cells in healthy people across ages. Primers used in a second PCR of about 7 to 11 cycles were a sample-barcoded 5' primer and a J-beta primer mix. One entry per CDR3 protein results from TCRdb running MiXCR on the 5' RACE reads. Here the sample spans around 870,000 distinct CDR3 sequences, 29% being singletons. The material sequenced was blood. Receptor source: an elderly woman in good health.

The rearrangement joins TRBV20-1 to TRBJ2-1; 11 bases agree with TRBD2. The germline V gene has CDR1 DFQATT and CDR2 SNEGSKA (reference sequence). The trim removed 3 bases at V and 4 bases at J, leaving 11 bases unmatched. The CDR3 length is 17 residues. The CDR3 reads CSASPFLAGGGYNEQFF. In DNA, the CDR3 is TGCAGTGCTAGTCCCTTTTTAGCGGGAGGGGGTTACAATGAGCAGTTCTTC.

This clonotype appeared many times. The genes are TRBV3-1 and TRBJ2-7; D possibly corresponds to TRBD2 (6 bases). Germline CDR1 LGHDT, CDR2 YNNKEL (reference sequence). The CDR3 is made up of 16 amino acids. V was shortened by 4 bases and J by 0 bases, with 16 bases between the two germline ends. In DNA form, the CDR3 reads TGTGCCAGCAGCCCCGAGGGGACTTCCTACTCCTACGAGCAGTACTTC. This gives the protein CASSPEGTSYSYEQYF.

This clonotype occurred a few times. A much larger clone lies a single base off, so this may be a read error. This chain joins TRBV6-2 or TRBV6-3 and TRBJ2-5; the match to TRBD2 covers 10 bases. V was clipped by 6 bases and J by 11 bases; unmatched bases: 12. The CDR3 contains 14 residues. Germline assignment: CDR1 MNHEY and CDR2 SVGEGT. The CDR3 DNA sequence: TGTGCCAGCAGCGGAGCGGGGGGGCGCCATGAGCAGTACTTC. Translation: CASSGAGGRHEQYF.

This clonotype was seen at least ten times. V gene TRBV24-1 combines with J gene TRBJ2-5; D ambiguous. Trimming stripped 0 bases from V and 1 base from J, with 5 bases between. Germline V gives CDR1 KGHDR, CDR2 SFDVKD. The CDR3 is made up of 14 amino acids. The CDR3 sequence: CATSDLAPQETQYF. CDR3 DNA sequence: TGTGCCACCAGTGATTTGGCTCCCCAAGAGACCCAGTACTTC.

This clonotype was counted ten times or more. The chain recombines TRBV5-1 with TRBJ2-7, with a tentative D call TRBD2 (5 bases). Germline assignment: CDR1 SGHRS and CDR2 YFSETQ. The V end lost 4 bases, the J end lost 3 bases, and 17 bases lay between the germline ends. The CDR3 is 15 residues long. CDR3 region: CASSLGSGYNYEQYF. Written as DNA, the CDR3 is TGCGCCAGCAGCCTGGGGTCGGGGTACAACTACGAGCAGTACTTC.

This clonotype was seen a handful of times. A much bigger clone sits one base away, suggesting this may be a read error. The chain is built from TRBV5-6 and TRBJ2-3; TRBD2 matches at 11 bases. This CDR3 has 17 residues. The V gene's germline CDR1 is SGHDT and CDR2 YYEEEE. The CDR3 bases are TGTACCAGCAGCTTGCGGCTAGCGGGGGGTCACACAGATACGCAGTATTTT. Translating it yields CTSSLRLAGGHTDTQYF. The full variable domain, in which reference TRBV5-6 and TRBJ2-3 provide the parts outside the CDR3, is DAGVTQSPTHLIKTRGQQVTLRCSPKSGHDTVSWYQQALGQGPQFIFQYYEEEERQRGNFPDRFSGHQFPNYSSELNVNALLLGDSALYLCTSSLRLAGGHTDTQYFGPGTRLTVL.

This clonotype was seen at least ten times. This sequence joins TRBV15 and TRBJ2-1, with a possible D match to TRBD2 (5 bases). CDR3 length: 15 residues. CDR1 is LNHNV and CDR2 is YYDKDF in the germline V gene (reference sequence). V dropped 0 bases and J dropped 4 bases, with 10 bases sitting between them. Written as DNA, the CDR3 is TGTGCCACCAGCAGAGATATCGGAGGTTACAATGAGCAGTTCTTC. Translation: CATSRDIGGYNEQFF.

The sample holds many counts of this clonotype. The CDR3 nucleotides are TGTGCCAGCAGCCCACCGGGGACAGCCAACTATGGCTACACCTTC. Encoded protein: CASSPPGTANYGYTF. The chain employs TRBV18 and TRBJ1-2, with 7 nucleotides matching TRBD1. Germline CDR1 reads KGHSH; CDR2 reads LQKENI. This CDR3 region has 15 residues. After removal of 8 bases from V and 2 bases from J, the junction contained 11 bases not matched to a gene.

The chain recombines TRBV3-1 with TRBJ2-1; no reliable D call. The germline gives CDR1 LGHDT, CDR2 YNNKEL (reference sequence). This CDR3 region has 15 residues. Trimming took off 0 bases at V and 2 bases at J, with 8 bases between the two ends. The CDR3 spells CASSQEKGAYNEQFF. Here the CDR3 DNA reads TGTGCCAGCAGCCAAGAGAAAGGCGCCTACAATGAGCAGTTCTTC.

The rearrangement joins TRBV2 to TRBJ2-6, with 8 bases fitting TRBD1. The germline V gene has CDR1 SNHLY and CDR2 FYNNEI. The CDR3 sequence is 18 residues long. The J segment lost 0 bases and the V segment lost 6 bases, leaving 10 bases of the junction unmatched. The CDR3, as DNA: TGTGCCAGCAGGGACTGGGACAGGATAAGCTCTGGGGCCAACGTCCTGACTTTC. It is translated as CASRDWDRISSGANVLTF.

The chain carries TRBV6-5 and TRBJ2-2; no definite D call. Trimming pared 10 bases from V and 4 bases from J, leaving 10 bases between. This CDR3 contains 12 residues. Looked up from germline, CDR1 is MNHEY and CDR2 is SVGAGI. The DNA for the CDR3 is TGTGCCACCGCGACCACCACCGGGGAGCTGTTTTTT. Protein sequence: CATATTTGELFF.

This clonotype was recorded a few times. The gene calls are TRBV4-3 and TRBJ2-1, with 12 bases fitting TRBD2. The CDR3 loop spans 17 amino acids. The germline gives CDR1 LGHNA, CDR2 YSLEER. V lost 0 bases to trimming and J lost 10 bases; unmatched junction nucleotides: 10. The CDR3 DNA reads TGCGCCAGCAGCCAAGAGGTCGCTAGCGGGGGGGCCCGGGAGCAGTTCTTC. It encodes CASSQEVASGGAREQFF.

The V call is TRBV20-1, the J call TRBJ2-2; 7 bases are a match to TRBD2. Germline loops: CDR1 DFQATT, CDR2 SNEGSKA (reference sequence). The CDR3 length is 15 residues. After removal of 5 bases from V and 4 bases from J, the junction contained 10 bases not matched to a gene. The CDR3 protein is CSAPRAGVTTGELFF. The DNA of the CDR3 is TGCAGTGCTCCTAGGGCGGGGGTCACCACCGGGGAGCTGTTTTTT.

Regarding this clonotype: A much larger clone differs from this one at a single base, so this may be a read error. The gene calls are TRBV7-9 and TRBJ2-1, with 14 nucleotides matching TRBD2. This CDR3 has 18 residues. Germline V gene data show CDR1 as SEHNR and CDR2 as FQNEAQ (reference sequence). The CDR3 here is CVSSLEGLAGAPYNEQFF. DNA of the CDR3: TGTGTCAGCAGCTTAGAGGGACTAGCGGGGGCCCCCTACAATGAGCAGTTCTTC.

For this clonotype: The final CDR3 position lacks the conserved phenylalanine or tryptophan, pointing to a likely read error. The rearrangement uses TRBV7-2 and TRBJ2-1; TRBD2 agrees at 7 bases. Near its end, the DNA agrees better with TRBJ2-7, so the J call may be wrong. Per germline, CDR1 SGHTA and CDR2 FQGNSA. The CDR3 spans 19 residues. The CDR3 coding sequence is TGTGCCAGCAGCTTAACAGTTGGGGGGGTCCCTAGCTCCTACAATGAGCAGTACCTC. Its protein is CASSLTVGGVPSSYNEQYL.

This clonotype has a count of ten or more. CDR3 amino acids: CASTRSVGTGGQFQYF. The CDR3 region has the DNA TGTGCCAGCACCCGATCAGTTGGGACAGGGGGGCAATTTCAGTACTTC. This chain joins TRBV28 and TRBJ2-4; 11 bases align to TRBD1. There are 16 residues in the CDR3. V dropped 7 bases and J dropped 11; count of bases not matched to a gene: 16. Per germline, CDR1 MDHEN and CDR2 SYDVKM.

The V call is TRBV5-1, the J call TRBJ1-3; D uncertain. Trimming shortened V by 4 bases and J by 0 bases, and 14 bases separated the two germline ends. Germline CDR1 is SGHRS and CDR2 is YFSETQ. The CDR3 runs 16 residues. CDR3 sequence (DNA): TGCGCCAGCAGCCCCACTCGTCTCAGCTCTGGAAACACCATATATTTT. This gives the protein CASSPTRLSSGNTIYF. Complete variable domain (other parts from reference TRBV5-1 and TRBJ1-3): KAGVTQTPRYLIKTRGQQVTLSCSPISGHRSVSWYQQTPGQGLQFLFEYFSETQRNKGNFPGRFSGRQFSNSRSEMNVSTLELGDSALYLCASSPTRLSSGNTIYFGEGSWLTVV.

This clonotype was recorded at least ten times. The chain has TRBV29-1 and TRBJ2-5; TRBD1 might be the D (6 bases). Between the trimmed V and J ends, which lost 6 bases and 1 base, there was a span of 9 bases. This CDR3 is built from 12 residues. Germline-derived CDR1 and CDR2 are SQVTM and ANQGSEA. The CDR3 sequence is CSVEDSQETQYF. The CDR3, as DNA: TGCAGCGTAGAGGACAGCCAAGAGACCCAGTACTTC.

On this clonotype itself: This may be a read error: a much more frequent sequence differs by one nucleotide. The V and J genes are TRBV6-2 or TRBV6-3 and TRBJ2-1, with D possibly matching TRBD2 (6 bases). The CDR3 spans 15 residues. Between the trimmed V and J ends, which lost 7 bases and 1 base, there was a span of 14 bases. CDR1 and CDR2 from the germline V gene are MNHEY and SVGEGT. CDR3 sequence reads: CASIGRGRSYNEQFF. The CDR3 coding sequence is TGTGCCAGCATCGGGAGAGGGCGGTCCTACAATGAGCAGTTCTTC.

This clonotype has ten or more counts. The rearrangement uses TRBV20-1 and TRBJ2-3; D gene ambiguous. Between the trimmed V and J ends, which lost 3 bases and 4 bases, there was a span of 8 bases. Germline V CDR1 and CDR2: DFQATT, SNEGSKA (reference sequence). The CDR3 has 12 residues. The CDR3 is CSASRGADTQYF. The CDR3 nucleotides are TGCAGTGCTAGTAGAGGTGCAGATACGCAGTATTTT.

In this sample, this clonotype turned up many times. The chain is built from TRBV6-2 or TRBV6-3 and TRBJ2-1; D possibly corresponds to TRBD1 (6 bases). V was clipped by 1 base and J by 10 bases, with 17 bases between them. The CDR3 length is 15 residues. CDR1 is MNHEY, CDR2 SVGEGT, per germline. The chain's CDR3 is CASSYFGGATGEQFF. The CDR3 region has the DNA TGTGCCAGCAGTTACTTTGGGGGCGCAACAGGGGAGCAGTTCTTC.